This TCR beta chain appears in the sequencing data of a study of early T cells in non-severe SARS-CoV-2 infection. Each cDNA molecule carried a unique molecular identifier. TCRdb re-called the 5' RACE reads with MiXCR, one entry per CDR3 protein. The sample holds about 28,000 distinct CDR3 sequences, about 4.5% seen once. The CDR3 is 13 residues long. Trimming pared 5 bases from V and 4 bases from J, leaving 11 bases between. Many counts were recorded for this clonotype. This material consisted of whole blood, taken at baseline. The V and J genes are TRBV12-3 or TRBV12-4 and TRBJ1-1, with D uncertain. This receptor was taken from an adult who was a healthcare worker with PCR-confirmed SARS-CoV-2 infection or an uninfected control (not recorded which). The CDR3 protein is CASSPYLGTEAFF. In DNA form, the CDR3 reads TGTGCCAGCAGTCCGTACCTGGGCACTGAAGCTTTCTTT.